This T cell receptor beta chain was obtained from a study of human T cells and chemical hapten exposure. Study as a whole: Sensitization involved placing 2% DPC onto an approximately 2 cm by approximately 2 cm region of upper inner arm skin. Study-level findings and limits: More PT1 expanded TCRs went with higher patch test scores.

Each CDR3 protein gets one entry after TCRdb re-called the RACE reads with MiXCR. The sample has over 70,000 distinct CDR3 sequences, 14% seen once. CDR1 and CDR2 (germline): SGHDT, YYEEEE. Losses at the gene ends were 0 bases for V and 3 bases for J; bases not matched to a gene: 6. CDR3 length: 16 amino acids. Time point defined: pre-sensitization, week 0. This sample's treatment: therapeutic diphenylcyclopropenone sensitization with weekly scalp DPC. In the case of this clonotype: Its antigen is not known.

The gene calls are TRBV5-6 and TRBJ2-1, with 7 bases that match TRBD1. Sequenced material: whole blood, taken in connection with sensitization to the hapten diphenylcyclopropenone (DPC). The origin of this receptor is a woman aged 50 to 65 with alopecia areata. Some clones in this sample may be carry-over from other donors' samples. CDR3: CASSLGLGQIYNEQFF. Written as DNA, the CDR3 is TGTGCCAGCAGCTTGGGCTTGGGACAGATCTACAATGAGCAGTTCTTC.